Below, 28 T cell receptor beta chains from the same sample are listed, as sequenced in a study of cytomegalovirus exposure and HLA in healthy donors. The primer mix had 60 Vbeta and 13 Jbeta primers. Generated by immunoSEQ multiplex PCR, the TCRdb table keeps only in-frame clones and is missing some. The sample has around 180,000 clones, roughly 80% seen once; the top ten hold over 2%. Input material: PBMCs. These receptors all come from a man aged 55-75 years in good health and CMV-seronegative.

This chain links TRBV5-1 with TRBJ1-1; 7 bases agree with TRBD1. The CDR3 has 15 residues. Trimming took 4 bases from V and 7 from J; bases not matched to a gene: 13. In germline, CDR1 is SGHRS, CDR2 YFSETQ. The CDR3 DNA reads TGCGCCAGCAGCCCCCTGTCGACAGGGCAGGGTGAAGCTTTCTTT. Amino acids: CASSPLSTGQGEAFF.

This clone was detected a few times. V usage is TRBV7-6 and J usage is TRBJ1-1, with D perhaps matching TRBD1 (5 bases). V was pared by 5 bases and J by 4 bases, with 20 bases between. The CDR3 runs to 16 residues. The germline V gene has CDR1 SGHVS and CDR2 FNYEAQ. DNA of the CDR3: TGTGCCAGCAGCGCACAAACTGACAGAGGTTCCACTGAAGCTTTCTTT. It encodes CASSAQTDRGSTEAFF.

The chain uses TRBV5-1 and TRBJ1-4; D may be TRBD1 (5 bases). CDR3 length: 13 amino acids. Germline CDR1 and CDR2: SGHRS and YFSETQ. Trimming pared 7 bases from V and 8 bases from J, leaving 15 bases between. CDR3 DNA: TGCGCCAGCGCCGGAGGGGCCGGGGAAAAACTGTTTTTT. It specifies CASAGGAGEKLFF. The whole variable domain, filled in from reference TRBV5-1 and TRBJ1-4, reads KAGVTQTPRYLIKTRGQQVTLSCSPISGHRSVSWYQQTPGQGLQFLFEYFSETQRNKGNFPGRFSGRQFSNSRSEMNVSTLELGDSALYLCASAGGAGEKLFFGSGTQLSVL.

This chain uses TRBV6-1 with TRBJ1-2; the D gene is possibly TRBD1 (5 bases). CDR3 length: 14 amino acids. Germline lookup yields CDR1 MNHNS and CDR2 SASEGT. The V and J ends lost 3 bases and 8 bases respectively, with 16 bases between them. CDR3 in DNA: TGTGCCAGCAGTGAGACAGTGACCTCGGAAGGCTACACCTTC. It yields the protein CASSETVTSEGYTF.

The chain is built from TRBV7-2 and TRBJ2-1; weak D call: TRBD2 (5 bases). This CDR3 region has 14 residues. Trimming cost V 2 bases and J 4 bases, with 9 bases left between them. Germline V CDR1 and CDR2: SGHTA, FQGNSA. The DNA of the CDR3 is TGTGCCAGCAGCTTACCCCGGGAATACAATGAGCAGTTCTTC. This encodes CASSLPREYNEQFF.

The V and J genes are TRBV7-9 and TRBJ1-4; D uncertain. CDR1 is SEHNR, CDR2 FQNEAQ, per germline (reference sequence). Between the trimmed V and J ends, which lost 5 bases and 8 bases, there was a span of 6 bases. This CDR3 comprises 11 residues. This CDR3 reads CASSPQEKLFF. For the CDR3, the DNA is TGTGCCAGCAGCCCACAGGAAAAACTGTTTTTT.

The gene calls are TRBV14 and TRBJ1-2; D unresolved. Germline assignment: CDR1 SGHDN and CDR2 FVKESK. The CDR3 consists of 13 residues. V lost 1 base to trimming and J lost 8 bases, with 11 bases between them. The CDR3 protein is CASSQVGLRGYTF. CDR3 nucleotides: TGTGCCAGCAGCCAAGTAGGACTTCGGGGCTACACCTTC.

This clone showed up just a few times. V usage is TRBV27 and J usage is TRBJ2-1; 10 nucleotides match TRBD2. The ends lost 5 bases at V and 9 bases at J; junction bases unmatched: 10. CDR3 size: 15 residues. Germline-derived CDR1 and CDR2 are MNHEY and SMNVEV (reference sequence). The CDR3 sequence: CASSPIAVAGGEQFF. DNA of the CDR3: TGTGCCAGCAGTCCCATAGCCGTAGCGGGAGGTGAGCAGTTCTTC.

V gene TRBV7-6 combines with J gene TRBJ1-4; no clear D gene. Germline V gives CDR1 SGHVS, CDR2 FNYEAQ. The CDR3 covers 16 residues. V gave up 3 bases and J gave up 0 bases, with 11 bases separating them. In DNA, the CDR3 is TGTGCCAGCAGCTTCCGACTGGGTGCAACTAATGAAAAACTGTTTTTT. Protein product: CASSFRLGATNEKLFF.

This chain links TRBV29-1 with TRBJ1-1, with D perhaps matching TRBD1 (5 bases). Per the germline V gene, CDR1 is SQVTM and CDR2 is ANQGSEA. V lost 5 bases to trimming and J lost 5 bases, with 9 bases between them. This CDR3 contains 11 residues. The CDR3 here is CSVSGGTEAFF. In DNA, the CDR3 is TGCAGCGTTTCGGGGGGGACTGAAGCTTTCTTT. Full variable domain (remainder filled in from reference TRBV29-1 and TRBJ1-1): SAVISQKPSRDICQRGTSLTIQCQVDSQVTMMFWYRQQPGQSLTLIATANQGSEATYESGFVIDKFPISRPNLTFSTLTVSNMSPEDSSIYLCSVSGGTEAFFGQGTRLTVV.

The chain links TRBV30 to TRBJ2-1; possible D gene TRBD1, 5 bases. Trimming cost V 1 base and J 0 bases, with 10 bases left between them. The CDR3 is made up of 15 amino acids. Germline loops: CDR1 GTSNPN, CDR2 SVGIG (reference sequence). The CDR3 coding sequence is TGTGCCTGGAGTGCTCGGCAGGGCTCCTACAATGAGCAGTTCTTC. It yields the protein CAWSARQGSYNEQFF. The entire variable domain, with the rest obtained from reference TRBV30 and TRBJ2-1, is as follows: SQTIHQWPATLVQPVGSPLSLECTVEGTSNPNLYWYRQAAGRGLQLLFYSVGIGQISSEVPQNLSASRPQDRQFILSSKKLLLSDSGFYLCAWSARQGSYNEQFFGPGTRLTVL.

About this clone: Other DNA sequences in the same sample also yield this CDR3. J is TRBJ2-1 and V is TRBV11-2; TRBD2 is a possible D gene (6 bases). Germline-derived CDR1 and CDR2 are SGHAT and FQNNGV. Trimming stripped 5 bases from V and 1 base from J, with 9 bases between. The CDR3 is made up of 14 amino acids. CDR3 nucleotides: TGTGCCAGCAGCCCTGGGGGGTCCTACAATGAGCAGTTCTTC. Translation: CASSPGGSYNEQFF.

This clone showed up just a few times. The gene calls are TRBV4-1 and TRBJ2-2, with 15 bases aligning to TRBD2. The CDR3 is made up of 16 amino acids. The V and J ends lost 3 bases and 5 bases, in that order; junction bases with no gene match: 1. Looked up from germline, CDR1 is MGHRA and CDR2 is YSYEKL. For the CDR3, the DNA is TGCGCCAGCAGCCAGGGACTAGCGGGGGGAACCGGGGAGCTGTTTTTT. It encodes CASSQGLAGGTGELFF.

The chain employs TRBV6-1 and TRBJ2-7; 7 bases align to TRBD2. The ends lost 3 bases at V and 5 bases at J; junction bases unmatched: 13. Germline CDR1 reads MNHNS; CDR2 reads SASEGT. The CDR3 covers 16 residues. CDR3 sequence (DNA): TGTGCCAGCAGTGATAAACGACTAGCCCTGGTGGACGAGCAGTACTTC. Translated, it gives CASSDKRLALVDEQYF.

V is TRBV5-4 and J is TRBJ2-2; D is possibly TRBD2 (6 bases). CDR1 and CDR2 (germline): SGHNT, YYREEE (reference sequence). V shed 5 bases and J shed 1 base, with 9 bases lying between them. This CDR3 region has 14 residues. The CDR3 region has the DNA TGTGCCAGCAGGGGGACTCAGAACACCGGGGAGCTGTTTTTT. Translated, it gives CASRGTQNTGELFF.

The chain combines TRBV7-6 with TRBJ2-7, with TRBD2 identical over 7 bases. CDR3 length: 13 residues. Germline CDR1 SGHVS, CDR2 FNYEAQ. V lost 1 base to trimming and J lost 6 bases; unmatched junction nucleotides: 3. CDR3 in amino acids: CASSLVGGGEQYF. The CDR3 coding sequence is TGTGCCAGCAGCTTAGTTGGGGGGGGCGAGCAGTACTTC.

J is TRBJ2-4 and V is TRBV5-8; possible D gene TRBD2, 5 bases. CDR3 length equals 14 residues. V shed 2 bases and J shed 8 bases, with 14 bases lying between them. Germline CDR1 and CDR2: SGHTS and YDEGEE. CDR3 amino acids: CASSFSRRDDIQYF. CDR3 nucleotide sequence: TGTGCCAGCAGCTTTTCGCGCCGGGATGACATTCAGTACTTC.

J is TRBJ2-2 and V is TRBV5-4; D perhaps matches TRBD2 (6 bases). CDR1 is SGHNT and CDR2 is YYREEE in the germline V gene (reference sequence). Trimming stripped 1 base from V and 0 bases from J, with 10 bases between. There are 16 residues in the CDR3. CDR3 coding DNA: TGTGCCAGCAGCTTGTATGGAGGGGCGAACACCGGGGAGCTGTTTTTT. This sequence encodes CASSLYGGANTGELFF.

This chain uses TRBV4-2 with TRBJ1-2; possibly TRBD1 for D (5 bases). Germline V gene sequence: CDR1 LGHNA, CDR2 YNFKEQ. The CDR3 contains 16 residues. V lost 4 bases, J lost 4 bases, and 19 bases lay in between. The CDR3 loop is CASSLHPRQGLYGYTF. As DNA, the CDR3 is TGTGCCAGCAGCCTCCACCCCCGGCAGGGACTCTATGGCTACACCTTC.

This rearrangement joins TRBV29-1 to TRBJ2-7; 9 bases line up with TRBD2. Germline values: CDR1 SQVTM, CDR2 ANQGSEA. The ends lost 4 bases at V and 2 bases at J; junction bases unmatched: 15. The CDR3 contains 17 residues. CDR3 sequence: CSVADSKSSGIPYEQYF. The DNA for the CDR3 is TGCAGCGTTGCCGACTCTAAATCTAGCGGGATCCCCTACGAGCAGTACTTC.

The chain uses TRBV14 and TRBJ2-7; possible D gene TRBD1, 5 bases. The CDR3 covers 14 residues. Per germline, CDR1 SGHDN and CDR2 FVKESK. The germline V and J ends were trimmed by 4 bases and 3 bases, with 13 bases remaining between them. CDR3 nucleotides: TGTGCCAGCAGCCTTCAGGGTCCCATCTACGAGCAGTACTTC. Amino acids: CASSLQGPIYEQYF.

The CDR3 DNA is TGTGCCAGCAGCGCCAGCACTAGCGGGGAGTTCCAAGAGACCCAGTACTTC. Amino acids: CASSASTSGEFQETQYF. The V call is TRBV9, the J call TRBJ2-5; 10 bases are shared with TRBD2. Germline V lookup: CDR1 SGDLS, CDR2 YYNGEE. The CDR3 runs to 17 residues. After removal of 3 bases from V and 1 base from J, the junction contained 9 bases not matched to a gene.

The genes are TRBV25-1 and TRBJ2-2, with 8 bases that match TRBD2. The CDR3 has 15 amino acids. The germline V gene has CDR1 MGHDK and CDR2 SYGVNS. The V and J ends lost 6 bases and 1 base, in that order; junction bases with no gene match: 4. In DNA form, the CDR3 reads TGTGCCAGCAGGCGCGGGGGGAGGAACACCGGGGAGCTGTTTTTT. Translated: CASRRGGRNTGELFF. The full variable domain, its missing parts supplied by reference TRBV25-1 and TRBJ2-2, is EADIYQTPRYLVIGTGKKITLECSQTMGHDKMYWYQQDPGMELHLIHYSYGVNSTEKGDLSSESTVSRIRTEHFPLTLESARPSHTSQYLCASRRGGRNTGELFFGEGSRLTVL.

This clone was seen a single time. This rearrangement joins TRBV5-1 to TRBJ2-7, with D perhaps TRBD1 (5 bases). Between the trimmed V and J ends, which lost 3 bases and 6 bases, there was a span of 25 bases. The germline V gene has CDR1 SGHRS and CDR2 YFSETQ. CDR3 size: 17 residues. CDR3 amino acids: CASSWAAVGQGTVEQYF. As DNA, the CDR3 is TGCGCCAGCAGCTGGGCGGCGGTGGGGCAGGGCACGGTCGAGCAGTACTTC.

This clone was detected only once. The chain has TRBV5-1 and TRBJ1-1; 7 bases fit TRBD1. Trimming removed 0 bases from V and 4 bases from J; junction bases left unmatched: 6. The germline CDR1 and CDR2 sequences are SGHRS and YFSETQ. The CDR3 has 15 residues. CDR3 region: CASSLDGRGFTEAFF. CDR3 sequence (DNA): TGCGCCAGCAGCTTGGACGGCAGGGGGTTCACTGAAGCTTTCTTT. Based on the CDR3 plus reference TRBV5-1 and TRBJ1-1, the full variable domain is KAGVTQTPRYLIKTRGQQVTLSCSPISGHRSVSWYQQTPGQGLQFLFEYFSETQRNKGNFPGRFSGRQFSNSRSEMNVSTLELGDSALYLCASSLDGRGFTEAFFGQGTRLTVV.

V and J are TRBV7-9 and TRBJ2-5; tentative D call: TRBD1 (6 bases). Per germline, CDR1 SEHNR and CDR2 FQNEAQ (reference sequence). The CDR3 runs 14 residues. V gave up 6 bases and J gave up 0 bases, with 11 bases separating them. The CDR3 reads CASSPRGNQETQYF. The CDR3 bases are TGTGCCAGCAGTCCGAGGGGGAACCAAGAGACCCAGTACTTC.

This chain links TRBV9 with TRBJ2-7; 9 bases align to TRBD1. Germline V CDR1 and CDR2: SGDLS, YYNGEE. J lost 2 bases, V lost 4 bases, and 16 bases had no gene match. The CDR3 is made up of 18 amino acids. The chain's CDR3 is CASSIGTGTRGNTYEQYF. In DNA, the CDR3 is TGTGCCAGCAGCATTGGGACAGGGACGAGGGGTAACACCTACGAGCAGTACTTC. The whole variable domain, remainder taken from reference TRBV9 and TRBJ2-7, is DSGVTQTPKHLITATGQRVTLRCSPRSGDLSVYWYQQSLDQGLQFLIQYYNGEERAKGNILERFSAQQFPDLHSELNLSSLELGDSALYFCASSIGTGTRGNTYEQYFGPGTRLTVT.

The chain couples TRBV25-1 to TRBJ1-6; 8 positions match TRBD1. The V gene end was trimmed by 2 bases and the J gene end by 3 bases; junction bases not matched to a gene: 3. The CDR3 totals 16 residues. Germline values: CDR1 MGHDK, CDR2 SYGVNS. The CDR3 is CASSEQQGGYNSPLHF. CDR3 coding DNA: TGTGCCAGCAGTGAACAACAGGGGGGCTATAATTCACCCCTCCACTTT.